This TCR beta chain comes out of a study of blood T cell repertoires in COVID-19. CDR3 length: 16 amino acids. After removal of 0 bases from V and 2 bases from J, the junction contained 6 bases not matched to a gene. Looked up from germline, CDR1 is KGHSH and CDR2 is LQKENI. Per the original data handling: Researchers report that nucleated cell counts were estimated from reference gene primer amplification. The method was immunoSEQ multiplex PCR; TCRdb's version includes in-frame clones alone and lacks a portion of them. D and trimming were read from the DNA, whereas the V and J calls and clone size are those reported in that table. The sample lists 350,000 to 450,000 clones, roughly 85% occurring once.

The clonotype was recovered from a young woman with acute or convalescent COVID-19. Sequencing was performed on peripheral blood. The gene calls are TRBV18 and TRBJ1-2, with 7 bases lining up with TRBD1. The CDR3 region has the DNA TGTGCCAGCTCACCACCCCCGGACAGGCCCAACTATGGCTACACCTTC. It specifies CASSPPPDRPNYGYTF. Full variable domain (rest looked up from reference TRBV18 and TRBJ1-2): NAGVMQNPRHLVRRRGQEARLRCSPMKGHSHVYWYRQLPEEGLKFMVYLQKENIIDESGMPKERFSAEFPKEGPSILRIQQVVRGDSAAYFCASSPPPDRPNYGYTFGSGTRLTVV.